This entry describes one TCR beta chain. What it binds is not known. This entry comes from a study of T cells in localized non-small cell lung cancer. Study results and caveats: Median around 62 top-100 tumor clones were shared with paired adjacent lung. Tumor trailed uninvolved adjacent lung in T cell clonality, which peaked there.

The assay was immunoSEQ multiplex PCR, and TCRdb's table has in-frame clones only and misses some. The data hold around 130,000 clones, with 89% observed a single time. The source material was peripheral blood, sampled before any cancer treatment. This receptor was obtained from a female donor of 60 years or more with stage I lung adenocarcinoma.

CDR3 protein: CASSLVWVNEQFF. The CDR3 nucleotides are TGTGCCAGCAGCTTGGTTTGGGTTAATGAGCAGTTCTTC. This chain joins TRBV5-4 and TRBJ2-1; no clear D. The CDR3 length is 13 residues. V shed 0 bases and J shed 7 bases, with 8 bases lying between them. Germline-derived CDR1 and CDR2 are SGHNT and YYREEE (reference sequence).